Listed below are T cell receptor beta chains from one sample, sequenced in a study of blood T cells in healthy people across ages. Each CDR3 protein is one row after TCRdb ran MiXCR on the 5' RACE reads. The sample lists hundreds of thousands of distinct CDR3 sequences, under 30% seen once, with 15% to 17% in the top ten. Sequencing was performed on blood. The receptors come from a woman at least 80 years old in good health. Both conserved end residues are part of each CDR3. Each record gives: D gene, J gene, V gene, clone size, CDR3 protein, CDR3 DNA. The D gene is left open where the match is weak. Size tells how often a clone was seen (once, few, many) or the class of an expanded clone, and some rows leave it out.

d_gene: NA; j_gene: TRBJ2-4; v_gene: TRBV5-1; abundance: many; CDR3aa: CASSLASGSGVIQYF; CDR3nt: TGCGCCAGCAGCTTGGCCTCAGGGTCCGGGGTTATTCAGTACTTC
d_gene: TRBD1; j_gene: TRBJ2-5; v_gene: TRBV7-2; abundance: NA; CDR3aa: CASSVGQGFGTQYF; CDR3nt: TGTGCCAGCAGCGTAGGACAGGGATTTGGGACCCAGTACTTC
d_gene: NA; j_gene: TRBJ1-4; v_gene: TRBV7-2; abundance: NA; CDR3aa: CASSSGGAGGEKLFF; CDR3nt: TGTGCCAGCAGCTCCGGGGGGGCCGGCGGGGAAAAACTGTTTTTT
d_gene: TRBD2; j_gene: TRBJ2-5; v_gene: TRBV20-1; abundance: NA; CDR3aa: CSASLAGGFGTQYF; CDR3nt: TGCAGTGCTAGCCTAGCGGGGGGGTTTGGGACCCAGTACTTC
d_gene: TRBD1; j_gene: TRBJ1-6; v_gene: TRBV20-1; abundance: many; CDR3aa: CSAITGANSPLHF; CDR3nt: TGCAGTGCTATCACAGGGGCGAATTCACCCCTCCACTTT
d_gene: NA; j_gene: TRBJ1-1; v_gene: TRBV12-5; abundance: NA; CDR3aa: CASGFGGPGNTEAFF; CDR3nt: TGTGCTAGTGGTTTTGGAGGTCCCGGGAACACTGAAGCTTTCTTT
d_gene: NA; j_gene: TRBJ1-1; v_gene: TRBV16; abundance: NA; CDR3aa: CASSQSRGRAEAFF; CDR3nt: TGTGCCAGCAGCCAATCGAGAGGGCGGGCTGAAGCTTTCTTT
d_gene: TRBD1; j_gene: TRBJ1-5; v_gene: TRBV18; abundance: NA; CDR3aa: CASSPPGGTGPLSNQPQHF; CDR3nt: TGTGCCAGCTCACCACCGGGGGGGACAGGGCCCCTTAGCAATCAGCCCCAGCATTTT
d_gene: NA; j_gene: TRBJ1-5; v_gene: TRBV7-2; abundance: many; CDR3aa: CASRSGGVGNQPQHF; CDR3nt: TGTGCCAGCAGATCTGGGGGCGTGGGCAATCAGCCCCAGCATTTT
d_gene: TRBD2; j_gene: TRBJ2-1; v_gene: TRBV7-8; abundance: NA; CDR3aa: CASSLLESAGVPNEQFF; CDR3nt: TGTGCCAGCAGCTTATTGGAGTCGGCGGGAGTTCCAAATGAGCAGTTCTTC
d_gene: TRBD1; j_gene: TRBJ2-7; v_gene: TRBV29-1; abundance: many; CDR3aa: CSARGDRSSYEQYF; CDR3nt: TGCAGCGCCCGAGGGGACAGGAGCTCCTACGAGCAGTACTTC
d_gene: NA; j_gene: TRBJ2-2; v_gene: TRBV5-8; abundance: few; CDR3aa: CASNRFVGSRTGELFF; CDR3nt: TGTGCCAGCAACCGATTTGTGGGGTCTAGGACCGGGGAGCTGTTTTTT
d_gene: NA; j_gene: TRBJ2-5; v_gene: TRBV5-5; abundance: once; CDR3aa: CASGLRRGAVGETQYF; CDR3nt: TGTGCCAGCGGCTTGAGGAGGGGAGCGGTCGGGGAGACCCAGTACTTC
d_gene: NA; j_gene: TRBJ1-2; v_gene: TRBV7-9; abundance: NA; CDR3aa: CASSFGEGGGYTF; CDR3nt: TGTGCCAGCAGCTTCGGCGAGGGGGGCGGCTACACCTTC
d_gene: NA; j_gene: TRBJ1-1; v_gene: TRBV27; abundance: NA; CDR3aa: CASSLSYSPTEAFF; CDR3nt: TGTGCCAGCAGTTTATCGTACAGCCCCACTGAAGCTTTCTTT
d_gene: TRBD1; j_gene: TRBJ2-5; v_gene: TRBV25-1; abundance: few; CDR3aa: CASSARDRGRVETQYF; CDR3nt: TGTGCCAGCAGTGCCCGGGACAGGGGTCGGGTGGAGACCCAGTACTTC
d_gene: NA; j_gene: TRBJ2-1; v_gene: TRBV6-2/TRBV6-3; abundance: NA; CDR3aa: CASSYSGRVGNEQFF; CDR3nt: TGTGCCAGCAGTTACTCAGGCAGGGTCGGCAATGAGCAGTTCTTC
d_gene: TRBD2; j_gene: TRBJ2-2; v_gene: TRBV5-1; abundance: few; CDR3aa: CASSLGLAPNTGELFF; CDR3nt: TGCGCCAGCAGCTTGGGACTAGCTCCAAACACCGGGGAGCTGTTTTTT
d_gene: NA; j_gene: TRBJ1-1; v_gene: TRBV6-1; abundance: NA; CDR3aa: CASSEIPNTEAFF; CDR3nt: TGTGCCAGCAGTGAAATCCCGAACACTGAAGCTTTCTTT
d_gene: TRBD2; j_gene: TRBJ2-2; v_gene: TRBV28; abundance: NA; CDR3aa: CASSPLAESTGELFF; CDR3nt: TGTGCCAGCAGCCCTCTAGCGGAATCTACCGGGGAGCTGTTTTTT
d_gene: NA; j_gene: TRBJ1-6; v_gene: TRBV20-1; abundance: few; CDR3aa: CSARATGHSPLHF; CDR3nt: TGCAGTGCTAGAGCCACAGGTCATTCACCCCTCCACTTT
d_gene: TRBD2; j_gene: TRBJ2-7; v_gene: TRBV27; abundance: NA; CDR3aa: CASRYAGGPLYEQYF; CDR3nt: TGTGCCAGCAGGTATGCGGGAGGCCCCCTCTACGAGCAGTACTTC
d_gene: TRBD1; j_gene: TRBJ1-5; v_gene: TRBV7-2; abundance: many; CDR3aa: CASSLSPQGAGQPQHF; CDR3nt: TGTGCCAGCAGCTTAAGCCCGCAGGGGGCTGGACAGCCCCAGCATTTT
d_gene: NA; j_gene: TRBJ1-1; v_gene: TRBV5-6; abundance: few; CDR3aa: CASSFQGRRDTEAFF; CDR3nt: TGTGCCAGCAGCTTTCAGGGGAGGAGGGACACTGAAGCTTTCTTT